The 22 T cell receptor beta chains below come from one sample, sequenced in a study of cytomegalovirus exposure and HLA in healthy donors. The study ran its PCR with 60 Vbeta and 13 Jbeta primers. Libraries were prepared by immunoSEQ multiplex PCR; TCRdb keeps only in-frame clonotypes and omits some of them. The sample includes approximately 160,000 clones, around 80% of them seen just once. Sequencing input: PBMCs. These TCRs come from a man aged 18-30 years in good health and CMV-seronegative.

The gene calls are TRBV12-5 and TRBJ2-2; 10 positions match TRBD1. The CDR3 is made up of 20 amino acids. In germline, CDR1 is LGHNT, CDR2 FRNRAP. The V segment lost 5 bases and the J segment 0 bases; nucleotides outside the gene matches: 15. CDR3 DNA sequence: TGTGCTAGTGGTCCGGGACAGGGGAGGAGCGGAATCTCGAACACCGGGGAGCTGTTTTTT. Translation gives CASGPGQGRSGISNTGELFF.

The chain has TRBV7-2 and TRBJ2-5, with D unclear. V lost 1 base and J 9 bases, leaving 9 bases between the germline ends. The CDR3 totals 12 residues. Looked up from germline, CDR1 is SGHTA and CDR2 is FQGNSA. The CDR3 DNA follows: TGTGCCAGCAGCTTAGGCCCTACGGCCCAGTACTTC. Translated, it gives CASSLGPTAQYF.

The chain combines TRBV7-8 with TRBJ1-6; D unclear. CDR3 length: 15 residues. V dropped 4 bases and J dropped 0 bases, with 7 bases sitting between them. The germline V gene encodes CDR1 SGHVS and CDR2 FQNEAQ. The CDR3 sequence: CASSWRSSYNSPLHF. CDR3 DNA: TGTGCCAGCAGCTGGAGGAGCTCCTATAATTCACCCCTCCACTTT.

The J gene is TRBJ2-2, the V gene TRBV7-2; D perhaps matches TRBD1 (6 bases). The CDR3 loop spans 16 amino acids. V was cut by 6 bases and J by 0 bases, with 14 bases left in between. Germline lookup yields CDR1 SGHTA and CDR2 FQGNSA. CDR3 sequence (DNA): TGTGCCAGCAGGCAAACAGGGTCCGCGAACACCGGGGAGCTGTTTTTT. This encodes CASRQTGSANTGELFF.

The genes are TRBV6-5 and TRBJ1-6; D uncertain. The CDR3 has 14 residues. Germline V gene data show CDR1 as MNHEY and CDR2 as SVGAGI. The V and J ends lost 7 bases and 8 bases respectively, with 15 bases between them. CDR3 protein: CASILGARHSPLHF. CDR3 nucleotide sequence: TGTGCCAGCATTCTAGGAGCAAGGCATTCACCCCTCCACTTT.

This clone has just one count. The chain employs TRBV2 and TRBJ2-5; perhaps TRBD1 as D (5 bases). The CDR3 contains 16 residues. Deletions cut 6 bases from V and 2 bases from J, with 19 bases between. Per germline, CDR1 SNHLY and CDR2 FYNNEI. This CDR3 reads CASRRIDSSWQETQYF. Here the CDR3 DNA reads TGTGCCAGCAGGCGCATAGACAGCAGTTGGCAAGAGACCCAGTACTTC. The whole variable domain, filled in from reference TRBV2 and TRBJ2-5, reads EPEVTQTPSHQVTQMGQEVILRCVPISNHLYFYWYRQILGQKVEFLVSFYNNEISEKSEIFDDQFSVERPDGSNFTLKIRSTKLEDSAMYFCASRRIDSSWQETQYFGPGTRLLVL.

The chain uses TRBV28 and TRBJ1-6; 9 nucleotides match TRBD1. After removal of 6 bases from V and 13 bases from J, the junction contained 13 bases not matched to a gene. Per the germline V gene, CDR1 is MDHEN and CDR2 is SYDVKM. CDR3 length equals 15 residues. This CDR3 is CASSPGQGVLKPLHF. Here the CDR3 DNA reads TGTGCCAGCAGCCCGGGACAGGGAGTCTTGAAGCCCCTCCACTTT.

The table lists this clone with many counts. CDR3 sequence reads: CASSIKRHRLYNEQFF. CDR3 sequence (DNA): TGTGCCAGTAGTATAAAGAGACACCGGCTCTACAATGAGCAGTTCTTC. This chain links TRBV19 with TRBJ2-1; D not certain. The CDR3 loop spans 16 amino acids. CDR1 is LNHDA, CDR2 SQIVND, per germline (reference sequence). V lost 2 bases and J lost 3, with 14 bases in between.

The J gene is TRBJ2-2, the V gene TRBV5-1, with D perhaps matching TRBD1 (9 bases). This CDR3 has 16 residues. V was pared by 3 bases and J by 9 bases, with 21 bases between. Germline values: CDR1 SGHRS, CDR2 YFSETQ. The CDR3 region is CASSSIAGQGTRELFF. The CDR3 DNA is TGCGCCAGCAGCTCGATAGCGGGACAGGGTACCAGGGAGCTGTTTTTT.

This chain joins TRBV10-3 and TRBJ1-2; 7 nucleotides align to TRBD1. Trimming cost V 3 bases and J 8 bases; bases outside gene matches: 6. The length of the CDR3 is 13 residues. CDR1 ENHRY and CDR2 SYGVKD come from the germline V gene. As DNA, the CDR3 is TGTGCCATCAGTGACCAGGGGGAAAGGGGCTACACCTTC. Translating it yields CAISDQGERGYTF.

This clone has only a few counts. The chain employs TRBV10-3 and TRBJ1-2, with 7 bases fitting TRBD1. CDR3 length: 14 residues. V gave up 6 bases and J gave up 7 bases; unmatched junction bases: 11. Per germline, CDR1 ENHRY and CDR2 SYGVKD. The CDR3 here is CAIRGDSQGIGYTF. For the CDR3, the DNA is TGTGCCATCAGGGGGGACAGCCAAGGGATTGGCTACACCTTC.

The CDR3: CASSLHKETQYF. The DNA for the CDR3 is TGTGCCAGCAGCTTGCACAAAGAGACCCAGTACTTC. The chain carries TRBV5-4 and TRBJ2-5, with no clear D. In germline, CDR1 is SGHNT, CDR2 YYREEE (reference sequence). V lost 1 base and J 3 bases, leaving 4 bases between the germline ends. The CDR3 has 12 amino acids.

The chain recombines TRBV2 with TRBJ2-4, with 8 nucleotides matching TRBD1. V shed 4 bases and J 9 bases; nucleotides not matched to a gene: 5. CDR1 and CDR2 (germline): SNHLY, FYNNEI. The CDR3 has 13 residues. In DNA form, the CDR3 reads TGTGCCAGCAGTGGAGGGACAGGCGGCATTCAGTACTTC. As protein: CASSGGTGGIQYF. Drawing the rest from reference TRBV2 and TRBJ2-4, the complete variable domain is EPEVTQTPSHQVTQMGQEVILRCVPISNHLYFYWYRQILGQKVEFLVSFYNNEISEKSEIFDDQFSVERPDGSNFTLKIRSTKLEDSAMYFCASSGGTGGIQYFGAGTRLSVL.

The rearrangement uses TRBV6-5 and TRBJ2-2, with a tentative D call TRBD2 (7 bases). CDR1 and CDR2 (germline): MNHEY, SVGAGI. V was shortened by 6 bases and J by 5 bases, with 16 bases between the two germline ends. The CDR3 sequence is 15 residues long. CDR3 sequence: CASSPFRGGTGELFF. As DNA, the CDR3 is TGTGCCAGCAGCCCTTTCAGGGGAGGGACCGGGGAGCTGTTTTTT.

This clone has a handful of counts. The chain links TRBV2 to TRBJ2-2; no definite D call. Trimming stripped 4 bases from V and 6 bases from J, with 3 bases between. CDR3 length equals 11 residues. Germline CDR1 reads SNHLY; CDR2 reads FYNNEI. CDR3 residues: CASSVAGELFF. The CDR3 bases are TGTGCCAGCAGTGTCGCCGGGGAGCTGTTTTTT. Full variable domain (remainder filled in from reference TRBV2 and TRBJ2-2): EPEVTQTPSHQVTQMGQEVILRCVPISNHLYFYWYRQILGQKVEFLVSFYNNEISEKSEIFDDQFSVERPDGSNFTLKIRSTKLEDSAMYFCASSVAGELFFGEGSRLTVL.

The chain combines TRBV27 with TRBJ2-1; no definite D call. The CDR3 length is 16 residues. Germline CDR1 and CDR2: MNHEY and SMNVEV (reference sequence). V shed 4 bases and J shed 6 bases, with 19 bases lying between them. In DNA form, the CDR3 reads TGTGCCAGCAGTTCCGCCTTAGCCATTCTTGGCAATGAGCAGTTCTTC. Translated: CASSSALAILGNEQFF.

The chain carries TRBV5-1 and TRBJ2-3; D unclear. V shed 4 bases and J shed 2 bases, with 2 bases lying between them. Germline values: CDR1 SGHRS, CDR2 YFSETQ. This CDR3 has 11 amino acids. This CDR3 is CASSLTDTQYF. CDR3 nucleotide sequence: TGCGCCAGCAGCCTCACAGATACGCAGTATTTT.

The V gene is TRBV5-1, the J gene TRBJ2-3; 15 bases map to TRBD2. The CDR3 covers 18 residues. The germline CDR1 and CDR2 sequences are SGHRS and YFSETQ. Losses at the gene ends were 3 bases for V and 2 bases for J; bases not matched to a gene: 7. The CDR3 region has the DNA TGCGCCAGCAGCTGGGGACTAGCGGGGGGAATTATCACAGATACGCAGTATTTT. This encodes CASSWGLAGGIITDTQYF.

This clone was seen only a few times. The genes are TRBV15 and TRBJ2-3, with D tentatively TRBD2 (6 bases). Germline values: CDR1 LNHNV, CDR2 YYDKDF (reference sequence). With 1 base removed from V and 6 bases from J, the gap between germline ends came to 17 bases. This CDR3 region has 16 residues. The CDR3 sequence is CATSRAAGLSADTQYF. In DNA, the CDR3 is TGTGCCACCAGCAGAGCAGCTGGACTATCGGCCGATACGCAGTATTTT.

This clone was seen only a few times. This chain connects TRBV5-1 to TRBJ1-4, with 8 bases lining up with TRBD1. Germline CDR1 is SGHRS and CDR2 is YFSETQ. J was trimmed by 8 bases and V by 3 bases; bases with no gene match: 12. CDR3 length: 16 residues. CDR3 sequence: CASSSNGQGGYEKLFF. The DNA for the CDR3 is TGCGCCAGCAGCTCGAACGGACAGGGAGGATACGAAAAACTGTTTTTT.

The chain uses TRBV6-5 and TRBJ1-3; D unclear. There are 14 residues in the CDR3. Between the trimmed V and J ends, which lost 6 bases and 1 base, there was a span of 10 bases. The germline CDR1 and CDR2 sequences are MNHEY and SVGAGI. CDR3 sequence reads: CASSPGRSGNTIYF. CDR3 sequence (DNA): TGTGCCAGCAGCCCCGGCAGGTCTGGAAACACCATATATTTT.

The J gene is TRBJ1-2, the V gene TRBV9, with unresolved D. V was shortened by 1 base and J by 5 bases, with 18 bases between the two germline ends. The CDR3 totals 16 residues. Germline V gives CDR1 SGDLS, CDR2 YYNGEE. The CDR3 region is CASSVYGRSDVYGYTF. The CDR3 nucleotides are TGTGCCAGCAGCGTATATGGGAGATCAGATGTGTATGGCTACACCTTC.